The sample holds one count of the clone carrying this T cell receptor beta chain. The data belong to a study of blood T cell repertoires in COVID-19. The protocol was immunoSEQ multiplex PCR, while the TCRdb copy is restricted to in-frame clones and leaves out a portion. In the table there are 55,000 to 75,000 clones, roughly 85% of which are singletons. V was clipped by 1 base and J by 1 base, with 10 bases between them. CDR1 and CDR2 (germline): SGHVS, FQNEAQ. The CDR3 has 16 residues. Sequencing was performed on peripheral blood. The chain is built from TRBV7-8 and TRBJ2-2; tentatively, D is TRBD2 (6 bases). This clonotype was obtained from a man aged 55 to 70 with acute or convalescent COVID-19. The CDR3 DNA follows: TGTGCCAGCAGCTTAGGGGGAGCGGGGAACACCGGGGAGCTGTTTTTT. It yields the protein CASSLGGAGNTGELFF.